This TCR beta chain was identified during a study of CD8+CD57+ T cells in acquired aplastic anemia. CDR1 is SGHNT and CDR2 is YENEEA in the germline V gene. V was pared by 5 bases and J by 4 bases, with 15 bases between. This CDR3 has 14 residues. It was patients with CD8+CD57+ cell expansion by flow cytometry who were chosen for sequencing. Both TCR beta VDJ combination and CDR3 sequence profiling were carried out. Genomic DNA was the template for this profiling. TCRdb analysed the reads with MiXCR anew, one entry per CDR3 protein. The table shows approximately 300,000 distinct CDR3 sequences, with 56% occurring only once. With regard to this clonotype: Its antigen is as yet unknown.

Study-level results: The same twenty-nine CD8+ CDR3 sequences occurred in patients and in controls.

This receptor was taken from a human donor with aplastic anemia. The gene calls are TRBV11-3 and TRBJ2-7; tentative D call: TRBD1 (5 bases). The sequenced sample was sorted CD4+, CD8+, or CD8+CD57+ T cells (not recorded which) from PBMCs. CDR3 residues: CASSRTPNNYEQYF. The CDR3 coding sequence is TGTGCCAGCAGCCGGACACCCAATAATTACGAGCAGTACTTC.